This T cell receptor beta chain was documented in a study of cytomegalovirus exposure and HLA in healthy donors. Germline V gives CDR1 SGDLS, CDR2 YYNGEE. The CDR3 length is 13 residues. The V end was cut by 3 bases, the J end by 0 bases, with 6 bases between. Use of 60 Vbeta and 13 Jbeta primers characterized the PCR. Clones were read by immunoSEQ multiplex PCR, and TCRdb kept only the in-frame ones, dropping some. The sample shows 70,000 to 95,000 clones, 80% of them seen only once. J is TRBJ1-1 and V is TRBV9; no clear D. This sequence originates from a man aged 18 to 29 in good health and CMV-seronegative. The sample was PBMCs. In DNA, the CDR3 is TGTGCCAGCAGCGCCAACATGAACACTGAAGCTTTCTTT. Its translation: CASSANMNTEAFF.